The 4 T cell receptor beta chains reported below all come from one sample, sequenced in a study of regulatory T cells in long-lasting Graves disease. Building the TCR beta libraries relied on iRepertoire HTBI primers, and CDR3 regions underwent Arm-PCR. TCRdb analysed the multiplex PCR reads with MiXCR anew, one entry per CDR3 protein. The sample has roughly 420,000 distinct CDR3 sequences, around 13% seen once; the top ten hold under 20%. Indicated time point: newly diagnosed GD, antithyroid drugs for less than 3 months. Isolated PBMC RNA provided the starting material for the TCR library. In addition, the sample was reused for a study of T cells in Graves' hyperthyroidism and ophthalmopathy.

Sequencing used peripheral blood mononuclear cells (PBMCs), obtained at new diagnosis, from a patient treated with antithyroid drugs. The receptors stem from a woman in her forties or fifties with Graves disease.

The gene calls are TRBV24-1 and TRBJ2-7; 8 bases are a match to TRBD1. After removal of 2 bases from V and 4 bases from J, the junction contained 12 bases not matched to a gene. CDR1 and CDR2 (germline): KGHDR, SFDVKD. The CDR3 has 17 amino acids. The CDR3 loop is CATSDSGRGTGEYEQYF. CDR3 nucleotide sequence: TGTGCCACCAGTGATTCGGGTAGAGGGACAGGAGAATACGAGCAGTACTTC.

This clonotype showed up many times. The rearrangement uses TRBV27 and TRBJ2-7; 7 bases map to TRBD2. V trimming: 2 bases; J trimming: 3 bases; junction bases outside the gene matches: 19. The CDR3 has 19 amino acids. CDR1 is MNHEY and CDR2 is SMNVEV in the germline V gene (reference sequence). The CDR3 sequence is CASSLKGGFETSGVYEQYF. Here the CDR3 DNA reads TGTGCCAGCAGTTTAAAGGGAGGCTTCGAAACAAGCGGGGTCTACGAGCAGTACTTC.

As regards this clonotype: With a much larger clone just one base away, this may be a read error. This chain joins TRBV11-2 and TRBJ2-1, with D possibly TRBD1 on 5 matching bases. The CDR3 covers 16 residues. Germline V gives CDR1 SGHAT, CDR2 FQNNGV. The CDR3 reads CASSLGSGYFTNEEFF. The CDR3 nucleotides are TGTGCCAGCAGCTTAGGTTCAGGGTATTTCACGAATGAGGAGTTCTTC.

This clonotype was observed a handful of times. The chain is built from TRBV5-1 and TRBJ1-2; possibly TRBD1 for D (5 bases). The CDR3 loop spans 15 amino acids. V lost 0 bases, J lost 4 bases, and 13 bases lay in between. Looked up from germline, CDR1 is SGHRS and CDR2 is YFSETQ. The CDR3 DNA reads TGCGCCAGCAGCTTGGCGGCAGGGTCGATCTATGGCTACACCTTC. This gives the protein CASSLAAGSIYGYTF.